The 17 T cell receptor beta chains reported below all come from one sample, sequenced in a study of T cell responses to AZD1222 COVID-19 vaccine. Sequencing was performed with immunoSEQ multiplex PCR; in TCRdb, only in-frame clones are kept and a portion is missing. Among 130,000 to 150,000 clones listed, about nine tenths were seen once. This material consisted of peripheral blood, taken on day 0 of AZD1222 vaccination. These receptor sequences come from an adult in good health.

The V gene is TRBV2, the J gene TRBJ1-2; no definite D call. The CDR3 loop spans 15 amino acids. V was trimmed by 3 bases and J by 0 bases, leaving 11 bases between them. Germline CDR1 reads SNHLY; CDR2 reads FYNNEI. CDR3 in DNA: TGTGCCAGCAGTGACTCCGGGCCGTCTAACTATGGCTACACCTTC. Translating gives CASSDSGPSNYGYTF.

This clone appeared a few times. The genes are TRBV3-1 (or the pseudogene TRBV3-2) and TRBJ1-5; D not resolved. The V end was cut by 4 bases, the J end by 4 bases, with 8 bases between. CDR3 length: 13 amino acids. Germline CDR1 reads LGHDT; CDR2 reads YNNKEL (reference sequence). CDR3 DNA sequence: TGTGCCAGCAGCCCGGGCCCTAATCAGCCCCAGCATTTT. It encodes CASSPGPNQPQHF.

The chain employs TRBV27 and TRBJ1-1, with 8 bases fitting TRBD1. This CDR3 region has 14 residues. The V gene's germline CDR1 is MNHEY and CDR2 SMNVEV (reference sequence). The trim removed 5 bases at V and 11 bases at J, leaving 13 bases unmatched. The CDR3 spells CASSTSRQGWRAFF. CDR3 DNA sequence: TGTGCCAGCAGTACATCCCGACAGGGGTGGAGGGCTTTCTTT.

The V gene is TRBV19, the J gene TRBJ1-1, with D possibly matching TRBD1 (5 bases). V gave up 7 bases and J gave up 7 bases, with 16 bases separating them. Looked up from germline, CDR1 is LNHDA and CDR2 is SQIVND (reference sequence). The CDR3 covers 13 residues. The chain's CDR3 is CASTMRGAGEAFF. The CDR3, as DNA: TGTGCCAGTACCATGAGGGGAGCGGGTGAAGCTTTCTTT.

The chain couples TRBV28 to TRBJ1-3; possibly TRBD1 for D (5 bases). The length of the CDR3 is 14 residues. The V and J ends lost 8 bases and 4 bases respectively, with 15 bases between them. Germline CDR1 MDHEN, CDR2 SYDVKM. The chain's CDR3 is CASSGWGGGNTIYF. In DNA form, the CDR3 reads TGTGCCAGCTCAGGGTGGGGCGGCGGAAACACCATATATTTT. Based on the CDR3 plus reference TRBV28 and TRBJ1-3, the full variable domain is DVKVTQSSRYLVKRTGEKVFLECVQDMDHENMFWYRQDPGLGLRLIYFSYDVKMKEKGDIPEGYSVSREKKERFSLILESASTNQTSMYLCASSGWGGGNTIYFGEGSWLTVV.

This rearrangement joins TRBV7-9 to TRBJ2-5; the D is unclear. Deletions cut 3 bases from V and 1 base from J, with 6 bases between. This CDR3 contains 13 residues. Per the germline V gene, CDR1 is SEHNR and CDR2 is FQNEAQ (reference sequence). The CDR3 is CASSLESQETQYF. The CDR3 DNA follows: TGTGCCAGCAGCTTGGAAAGCCAAGAGACCCAGTACTTC.

The chain employs TRBV4-3 and TRBJ2-5; either TRBD1 or TRBD2 may supply D (6 bases each). Looked up from germline, CDR1 is LGHNA and CDR2 is YSLEER. V lost 0 bases and J 5 bases, leaving 10 bases between the germline ends. This CDR3 region has 14 residues. CDR3 protein: CASSQDGGRETQYF. DNA of the CDR3: TGCGCCAGCAGCCAAGACGGGGGCAGGGAGACCCAGTACTTC.

The chain recombines TRBV18 with TRBJ1-2, with 7 positions matching TRBD1. The CDR3 length is 14 residues. V gave up 4 bases and J gave up 6 bases; unmatched junction bases: 8. Germline CDR1 is KGHSH and CDR2 is LQKENI. CDR3: CASSQVGTADGYTF. Here the CDR3 DNA reads TGTGCCAGCTCACAAGTCGGGACAGCCGATGGCTACACCTTC.

In DNA, the CDR3 is TGTGCCAGCAGCTGGGGGACTAGCGGGAGTAGGGAGCAGTTCTTC. Its translation: CASSWGTSGSREQFF. The V gene is TRBV5-6, the J gene TRBJ2-1; 14 bases match TRBD2. V shed 3 bases, J shed 10 bases, and the junction held 6 bases outside the gene matches. The germline gives CDR1 SGHDT, CDR2 YYEEEE. The CDR3 consists of 15 residues.

V gene TRBV11-3 combines with J gene TRBJ1-2; possibly TRBD1 for D (5 bases). The ends were cut back, 5 bases at V and 3 bases at J, with 13 bases in the middle. Germline V gene data show CDR1 as SGHNT and CDR2 as YENEEA. The CDR3 has 14 residues. This CDR3 reads CASSPGSRDYGYTF. CDR3 bases: TGTGCCAGCAGCCCCGGATCCAGGGACTATGGCTACACCTTC. The variable domain in full, with the rest retrieved from reference TRBV11-3 and TRBJ1-2, is EAGVVQSPRYKIIEKKQPVAFWCNPISGHNTLYWYLQNLGQGPELLIRYENEEAVDDSQLPKDRFSAERLKGVDSTLKIQPAELGDSAVYLCASSPGSRDYGYTFGSGTRLTVV.

This clone came up a few times. The chain carries TRBV18 and TRBJ1-1, with D unresolved. The CDR3 is 15 amino acids. V was shortened by 6 bases and J by 4 bases, with 18 bases between the two germline ends. Germline CDR1 is KGHSH and CDR2 is LQKENI. This CDR3 is CASSRDVSIGTEAFF. In DNA, the CDR3 is TGTGCCAGCTCCCGAGATGTATCCATAGGCACTGAAGCTTTCTTT.

This chain connects TRBV7-9 to TRBJ1-2; TRBD1 aligns across 7 bases. The CDR3 has 15 amino acids. CDR1 is SEHNR, CDR2 FQNEAQ, per germline (reference sequence). Unmatched junction bases numbered 10, after V lost 3 bases and J lost 6 bases. The CDR3 coding sequence is TGTGCCAGCAGCTTGAGACAGGGAAGAAATCATGGCTACACCTTC. It yields the protein CASSLRQGRNHGYTF.

The V and J genes are TRBV19 and TRBJ1-1, with D possibly matching TRBD1 (6 bases). V was pared by 3 bases and J by 0 bases, with 11 bases between. This CDR3 comprises 15 residues. Germline CDR1 reads LNHDA; CDR2 reads SQIVND (reference sequence). CDR3 DNA: TGTGCCAGTAGTATTGATGGGGGGCTGAACACTGAAGCTTTCTTT. Translated: CASSIDGGLNTEAFF.

This chain uses TRBV10-3 with TRBJ2-7, with a possible D match to TRBD2 (6 bases). The CDR3 is made up of 14 amino acids. Trimming removed 0 bases from V and 1 base from J, with 7 bases in between. Germline V gene data show CDR1 as ENHRY and CDR2 as SYGVKD. The CDR3, as DNA: TGTGCCATCAGTGAGTCGGCGGGATCCTACGAGCAGTACTTC. This codes for CAISESAGSYEQYF.

The V gene is TRBV11-2, the J gene TRBJ2-7; 8 bases map to TRBD2. V was clipped by 7 bases and J by 5 bases; unmatched bases: 16. The V gene's germline CDR1 is SGHAT and CDR2 FQNNGV. The CDR3 length is 16 residues. CDR3 sequence: CASISGRASGPNEQYF. The CDR3 nucleotides are TGTGCCAGCATCTCCGGGAGGGCTAGCGGCCCCAACGAGCAGTACTTC.

This chain uses TRBV4-1 with TRBJ2-7; D gene unclear. This CDR3 comprises 13 residues. The V and J ends lost 1 base and 6 bases respectively, with 10 bases between them. The germline CDR1 and CDR2 sequences are MGHRA and YSYEKL. The CDR3 is CASSQVASTEQYF. The CDR3 DNA is TGCGCCAGCAGCCAAGTGGCCTCTACCGAGCAGTACTTC.

The chain recombines TRBV2 with TRBJ1-5; 7 bases are shared with TRBD1. Germline V gene sequence: CDR1 SNHLY, CDR2 FYNNEI. This CDR3 has 14 residues. Germline trimming cut 4 bases from V and 7 bases from J; bases unmatched to any gene: 7. CDR3 nucleotides: TGTGCCAGCAGTGCCTCGACAGGGAGGCAGCCCCAGCATTTT. It yields the protein CASSASTGRQPQHF.